Below, 25 T cell receptor beta chains from the same sample are listed, as sequenced in a study of Ad26.COV2.S vaccination and SARS-CoV-2 variants. Profiled with immunoSEQ multiplex PCR; TCRdb holds only in-frame clones, not every one. The sample lists 200,000 to 250,000 clones, roughly 90% occurring once. Treatment denoted: roughly 20 received Ad26.COV2.S at low or high dose, single or two shots; roughly five received placebo; per-sample allocation not given. Samples came from day 63 after the first vaccine or placebo injection. The sample here was peripheral blood, taken in a trial of Ad26.COV2.S vaccine versus placebo. These receptors were taken from a person between 18 and 65 years old who received the Ad26.COV2.S COVID-19 vaccine or a placebo.

This chain links TRBV7-3 with TRBJ2-2, with D possibly called TRBD1 or TRBD2 (6 bases each). Trimming pared 2 bases from V and 6 bases from J, leaving 10 bases between. CDR1 is SGHTA, CDR2 FQGTGA, per germline. CDR3 length equals 14 residues. The CDR3 region has the DNA TGTGCCAGCAGCTTATCGGGGGCCCCCGGGGAGCTGTTTTTT. This codes for CASSLSGAPGELFF.

This clone was counted only a few times. The CDR3 region has the DNA TGTGCCAGCAGCTTTTTTGCAGGGGCGGACGAGCAGTACTTC. This translates into CASSFFAGADEQYF. This rearrangement joins TRBV7-9 to TRBJ2-7; a weak D match, TRBD1 (6 bases). CDR1 is SEHNR, CDR2 FQNEAQ, per germline (reference sequence). V was cut by 3 bases and J by 5 bases, with 14 bases left in between. The CDR3 totals 14 residues.

The CDR3 is CASNRDRGYTQYF. The CDR3 DNA reads as TGTGCCAGCAACCGGGACAGGGGATATACGCAGTATTTT. The chain couples TRBV2 to TRBJ2-3; 10 nucleotides line up with TRBD1. The V and J ends lost 7 bases and 7 bases, in that order; junction bases with no gene match: 5. Germline loops: CDR1 SNHLY, CDR2 FYNNEI. The CDR3 sequence is 13 residues long.

V is TRBV7-2 and J is TRBJ2-1; D gene unclear. Germline V gives CDR1 SGHTA, CDR2 FQGNSA. V was trimmed by 5 bases and J by 7 bases, leaving 6 bases between them. The CDR3 is made up of 11 amino acids. The DNA for the CDR3 is TGTGCCAGCAGCCCTTTTAATGAGCAGTTCTTC. Its protein is CASSPFNEQFF. The entire variable domain, with the rest obtained from reference TRBV7-2 and TRBJ2-1, is as follows: GAGVSQSPSNKVTEKGKDVELRCDPISGHTALYWYRQSLGQGLEFLIYFQGNSAPDKSGLPSDRFSAERTGGSVSTLTIQRTQQEDSAVYLCASSPFNEQFFGPGTRLTVL.

This rearrangement joins TRBV6-6 to TRBJ1-6; 11 nucleotides agree with TRBD1. V shed 4 bases and J 6 bases; nucleotides not matched to a gene: 2. The germline CDR1 and CDR2 sequences are MNHNY and SVGAGI (reference sequence). CDR3 length: 15 amino acids. CDR3 coding DNA: TGTGCCAGCAGTTTGGGACAGGGGGGTAATTCACCCCTCCACTTT. Protein: CASSLGQGGNSPLHF.

The chain uses TRBV11-3 and TRBJ2-1, with 7 bases matching TRBD1. Per germline, CDR1 SGHNT and CDR2 YENEEA. V gave up 5 bases and J gave up 7 bases; unmatched junction bases: 5. This CDR3 spans 13 amino acids. Written as DNA, the CDR3 is TGTGCCAGCAGCCCGACAGGGCTAAATGAGCAGTTCTTC. It encodes CASSPTGLNEQFF.

The table lists this clone with a count of one. The chain is built from TRBV2 and TRBJ2-5; 7 bases agree with TRBD2. Germline V gene data show CDR1 as SNHLY and CDR2 as FYNNEI. Losses at the gene ends were 3 bases for V and 4 bases for J; bases not matched to a gene: 5. The CDR3 extends over 14 amino acids. CDR3 nucleotide sequence: TGTGCCAGCAGTGACCAGCGGGGCGGAGAGACCCAGTACTTC. This translates into CASSDQRGGETQYF.

Turning to this clone: Different DNA sequences within this sample yield the same CDR3. The V gene is TRBV11-2, the J gene TRBJ2-7; TRBD1 matches at 9 bases. Germline V gene lookup returns CDR1 SGHAT and CDR2 FQNNGV. The CDR3 covers 14 residues. V trimming: 1 base; J trimming: 2 bases; junction bases outside the gene matches: 0. The CDR3 coding sequence is TGTGCCAGCAGCTTAGGGACAGGGGCCTACGAGCAGTACTTC. Translated: CASSLGTGAYEQYF.

This chain uses TRBV2 with TRBJ1-3, with a weak D call TRBD1 (6 bases). Per the germline V gene, CDR1 is SNHLY and CDR2 is FYNNEI. With 4 bases removed from V and 6 bases from J, the gap between germline ends came to 10 bases. The CDR3 is 13 residues long. CDR3 sequence: CASSGTATNTIYF. The CDR3 bases are TGTGCCAGCAGTGGGACAGCCACAAACACCATATATTTT.

This clone was counted a single time. The genes are TRBV6-2 or TRBV6-3 and TRBJ2-7; a possible D gene is TRBD2 (5 bases). This CDR3 comprises 12 residues. Germline assignment: CDR1 MNHEY and CDR2 SVGEGT. V was cut by 3 bases and J by 3 bases, with 6 bases left in between. The CDR3: CASSYRGYEQYF. The CDR3 DNA reads TGTGCCAGCAGTTATCGGGGCTACGAGCAGTACTTC.

This rearrangement joins TRBV7-2 to TRBJ2-5; 8 bases align to TRBD1. The CDR3 has 14 amino acids. CDR1 SGHTA and CDR2 FQGNSA come from the germline V gene. With V trimmed by 4 bases and J by 2 bases, 3 bases remained unmatched. The CDR3 here is CASSYGQGQETQYF. CDR3 in DNA: TGTGCCAGCAGCTATGGACAGGGACAAGAGACCCAGTACTTC.

The chain combines TRBV6-2 or TRBV6-3 with TRBJ2-1; 12 nucleotides align to TRBD1. The V segment lost 6 bases and the J segment 7 bases; nucleotides outside the gene matches: 7. Germline values: CDR1 MNHEY, CDR2 SVGEGT. This CDR3 has 15 residues. CDR3 loop: CASSRGQGARNEQFF. The CDR3 coding sequence is TGTGCCAGCAGCCGGGGACAGGGGGCAAGAAATGAGCAGTTCTTC.

The chain joins TRBV27 to TRBJ2-7, with 10 bases matching TRBD1. With 4 bases clipped from V and 0 bases from J, the junction kept 3 bases outside the gene matches. The CDR3 spans 15 residues. Germline CDR1 is MNHEY and CDR2 is SMNVEV (reference sequence). CDR3 sequence: CASSSGQGISYEQYF. The DNA for the CDR3 is TGTGCCAGCAGTTCGGGACAGGGGATCTCCTACGAGCAGTACTTC.

The genes are TRBV19 and TRBJ1-1; TRBD1 matches 8 bases. This CDR3 has 12 amino acids. With 7 bases clipped from V and 6 bases from J, the junction kept 4 bases outside the gene matches. Germline CDR1 LNHDA, CDR2 SQIVND (reference sequence). The CDR3 coding sequence is TGTGCCAGTAAGGACAGGGCATCTGAAGCTTTCTTT. Its translation is CASKDRASEAFF. The entire variable domain, with the rest obtained from reference TRBV19 and TRBJ1-1, is as follows: DGGITQSPKYLFRKEGQNVTLSCEQNLNHDAMYWYRQDPGQGLRLIYYSQIVNDFQKGDIAEGYSVSREKKESFPLTVTSAQKNPTAFYLCASKDRASEAFFGQGTRLTVV.

CDR3 sequence reads: CASRKGGADTEAFF. The CDR3 DNA is TGTGCCAGCAGAAAGGGAGGGGCGGACACTGAAGCTTTCTTT. The V call is TRBV6-5, the J call TRBJ1-1, with a weak D call TRBD1 (5 bases). Trimming cost V 6 bases and J 3 bases, with 14 bases left between them. The CDR3 covers 14 residues. Germline values: CDR1 MNHEY, CDR2 SVGAGI.

The chain recombines TRBV6-5 with TRBJ2-1; 12 bases map to TRBD1. This CDR3 contains 15 residues. Unmatched junction bases numbered 6, after V lost 5 bases and J lost 7 bases. Germline values: CDR1 MNHEY, CDR2 SVGAGI. The CDR3 nucleotides read TGTGCCAGCAGTAGCGGGACAGGGGGCGGGAATGAGCAGTTCTTC. It is translated as CASSSGTGGGNEQFF.

The chain employs TRBV6-2 or TRBV6-3 and TRBJ2-5; 10 bases match TRBD1. CDR1 and CDR2 from the germline V gene are MNHEY and SVGEGT. After removal of 4 bases from V and 4 bases from J, the junction contained 9 bases not matched to a gene. The CDR3 is 16 residues long. The chain's CDR3 is CASSSKTGGALETQYF. The DNA of the CDR3 is TGTGCCAGCAGTTCCAAGACAGGGGGCGCATTAGAGACCCAGTACTTC.

The J gene is TRBJ1-2, the V gene TRBV21-1; TRBD1 reflects the table's D call only, with no check against the DNA. TRBV21-1 is a known pseudogene. The CDR3 spans 12 residues. The CDR3 DNA reads as TGTGCCAGCAGACCGGGACAGTATGGCTACACCTTC. The encoded protein is CASRPGQYGYTF.

This rearrangement joins TRBV21-1 to TRBJ2-7. TRBV21-1 counts as a pseudogene. This CDR3 comprises 15 residues. CDR3 in DNA: TGTGCCAGCAGCAGCTACCGGGGACCCTGCTACGAGCAGTACTTC. Its protein product is CASSSYRGPCYEQYF.

This chain connects TRBV4-3 to TRBJ2-7; D is uncertain. Trimming removed 1 base at V and 3 bases at J, with 7 bases between. CDR1 is LGHNA, CDR2 YSLEER, per germline. The CDR3 spans 13 residues. CDR3 loop: CASSQANGYEQYF. The CDR3 DNA sequence: TGCGCCAGCAGCCAAGCCAACGGCTACGAGCAGTACTTC.

The chain has TRBV10-3 and TRBJ2-5; a possible D gene is TRBD1 (5 bases). CDR1 and CDR2 from the germline V gene are ENHRY and SYGVKD. The V and J ends lost 9 bases and 1 base respectively, with 15 bases between them. CDR3 size: 14 residues. This CDR3 reads CAISGSPTQETQYF. In DNA, the CDR3 is TGTGCCATTTCAGGGTCGCCGACCCAAGAGACCCAGTACTTC.

The chain combines TRBV6-5 with TRBJ2-7, with D maybe TRBD1 (7 bases). The germline V gene encodes CDR1 MNHEY and CDR2 SVGAGI. The CDR3 covers 16 residues. V was clipped by 0 bases and J by 0 bases, with 12 bases between them. The CDR3 bases are TGTGCCAGCAGTTACTCGACCAGGGGGGTCTCCTACGAGCAGTACTTC. Its translation: CASSYSTRGVSYEQYF.

The chain joins TRBV28 to TRBJ2-7; 7 bases match TRBD1. The CDR3 totals 14 residues. Germline V CDR1 and CDR2: MDHEN, SYDVKM. Germline trimming cut 6 bases from V and 0 bases from J; bases unmatched to any gene: 5. CDR3 bases: TGTGCCAGCAGCCCCAGGGGGAGCTCCTACGAGCAGTACTTC. This translates into CASSPRGSSYEQYF. Based on the CDR3 plus reference TRBV28 and TRBJ2-7, the full variable domain is DVKVTQSSRYLVKRTGEKVFLECVQDMDHENMFWYRQDPGLGLRLIYFSYDVKMKEKGDIPEGYSVSREKKERFSLILESASTNQTSMYLCASSPRGSSYEQYFGPGTRLTVT.

This chain links TRBV15 with TRBJ2-5, with unresolved D. This CDR3 has 16 amino acids. Trimming cost V 6 bases and J 5 bases, with 22 bases left between them. Germline V gene data show CDR1 as LNHNV and CDR2 as YYDKDF (reference sequence). The CDR3 sequence: CATRVEGPDSDETQYF. The DNA for the CDR3 is TGTGCCACCAGAGTCGAAGGGCCCGATTCTGACGAGACCCAGTACTTC.

Here the CDR3 reads CASSALIGEDGYTF. Written as DNA, the CDR3 is TGTGCCAGCAGTGCCTTAATCGGGGAGGATGGCTACACCTTC. The chain recombines TRBV2 with TRBJ1-2, with unresolved D. Trimming took 4 bases from V and 6 from J, leaving 15 bases between them. CDR3 size: 14 residues. Per germline, CDR1 SNHLY and CDR2 FYNNEI. Full variable domain (missing parts from reference TRBV2 and TRBJ1-2): EPEVTQTPSHQVTQMGQEVILRCVPISNHLYFYWYRQILGQKVEFLVSFYNNEISEKSEIFDDQFSVERPDGSNFTLKIRSTKLEDSAMYFCASSALIGEDGYTFGSGTRLTVV.